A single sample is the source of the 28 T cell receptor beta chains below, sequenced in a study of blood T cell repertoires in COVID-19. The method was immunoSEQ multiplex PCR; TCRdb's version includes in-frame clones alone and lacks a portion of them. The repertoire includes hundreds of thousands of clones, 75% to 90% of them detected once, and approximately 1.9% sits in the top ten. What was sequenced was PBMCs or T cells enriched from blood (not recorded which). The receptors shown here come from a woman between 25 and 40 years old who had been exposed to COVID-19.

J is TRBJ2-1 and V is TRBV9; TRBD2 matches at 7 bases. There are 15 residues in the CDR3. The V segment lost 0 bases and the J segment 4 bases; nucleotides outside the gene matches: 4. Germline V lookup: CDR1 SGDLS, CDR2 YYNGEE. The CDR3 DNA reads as TGTGCCAGCAGCGTAGGTGGCGGGGGTTACAATGAGCAGTTCTTC. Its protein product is CASSVGGGGYNEQFF.

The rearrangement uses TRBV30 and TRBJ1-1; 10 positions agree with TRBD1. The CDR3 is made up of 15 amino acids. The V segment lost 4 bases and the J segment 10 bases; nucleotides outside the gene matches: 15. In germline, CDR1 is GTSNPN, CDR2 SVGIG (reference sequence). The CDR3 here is CAWKPGQGRSLVAFF. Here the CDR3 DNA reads TGTGCCTGGAAACCGGGACAGGGGAGGTCATTGGTAGCTTTCTTT.

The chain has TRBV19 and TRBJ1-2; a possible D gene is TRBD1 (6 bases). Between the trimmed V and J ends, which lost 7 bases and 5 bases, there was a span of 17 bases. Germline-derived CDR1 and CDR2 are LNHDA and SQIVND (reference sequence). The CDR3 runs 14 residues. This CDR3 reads CASMRQGSLYGYTF. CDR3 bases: TGTGCCAGTATGAGGCAGGGGTCCCTGTATGGCTACACCTTC. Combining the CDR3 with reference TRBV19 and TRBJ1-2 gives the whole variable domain DGGITQSPKYLFRKEGQNVTLSCEQNLNHDAMYWYRQDPGQGLRLIYYSQIVNDFQKGDIAEGYSVSREKKESFPLTVTSAQKNPTAFYLCASMRQGSLYGYTFGSGTRLTVV.

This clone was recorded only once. CDR3: CAWKGVVEELFF. In nucleotides, the CDR3 is TGTGCCTGGAAAGGGGTAGTGGAGGAGCTGTTTTTT. The rearrangement links TRBV30 to TRBJ2-2; D may be TRBD1 (5 bases). The CDR3 loop spans 12 amino acids. Germline values: CDR1 GTSNPN, CDR2 SVGIG (reference sequence). The V and J ends lost 4 bases and 10 bases respectively, with 13 bases between them.

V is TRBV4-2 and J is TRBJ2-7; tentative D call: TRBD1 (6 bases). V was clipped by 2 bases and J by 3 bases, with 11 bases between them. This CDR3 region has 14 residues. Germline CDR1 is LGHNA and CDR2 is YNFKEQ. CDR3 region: CASSQPTDSYEQYF. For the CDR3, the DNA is TGTGCCAGCAGCCAACCTACGGACAGCTACGAGCAGTACTTC.

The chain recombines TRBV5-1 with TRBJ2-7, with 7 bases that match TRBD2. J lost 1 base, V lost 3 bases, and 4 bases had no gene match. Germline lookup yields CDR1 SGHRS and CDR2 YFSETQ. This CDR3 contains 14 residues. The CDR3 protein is CASSWSGGSYEQYF. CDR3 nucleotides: TGCGCCAGCAGCTGGTCGGGGGGATCCTACGAGCAGTACTTC.

DNA of the CDR3: TGTGCCAGCAGGACAGGGCGCGAGCAGTACTTC. As protein: CASRTGREQYF. J is TRBJ2-7 and V is TRBV28; 7 bases fit TRBD1. The CDR3 is made up of 11 amino acids. CDR1 and CDR2 from the germline V gene are MDHEN and SYDVKM. With 6 bases clipped from V and 6 bases from J, the junction kept 2 bases outside the gene matches. The whole variable domain, remainder taken from reference TRBV28 and TRBJ2-7, is DVKVTQSSRYLVKRTGEKVFLECVQDMDHENMFWYRQDPGLGLRLIYFSYDVKMKEKGDIPEGYSVSREKKERFSLILESASTNQTSMYLCASRTGREQYFGPGTRLTVT.

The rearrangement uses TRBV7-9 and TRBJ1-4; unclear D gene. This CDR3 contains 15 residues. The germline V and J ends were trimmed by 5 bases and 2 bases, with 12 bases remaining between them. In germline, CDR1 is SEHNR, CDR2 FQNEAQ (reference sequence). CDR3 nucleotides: TGTGCCAGCAGCGCCGCGGGGAGGACTAATGAAAAACTGTTTTTT. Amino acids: CASSAAGRTNEKLFF.

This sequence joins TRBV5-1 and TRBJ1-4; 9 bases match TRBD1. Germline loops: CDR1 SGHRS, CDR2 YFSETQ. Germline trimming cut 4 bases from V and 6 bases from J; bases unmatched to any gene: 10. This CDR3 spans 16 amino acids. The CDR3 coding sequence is TGCGCCAGCAGCATGGACAGGGGTGTAGGGGATGAAAAACTGTTTTTT. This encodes CASSMDRGVGDEKLFF.

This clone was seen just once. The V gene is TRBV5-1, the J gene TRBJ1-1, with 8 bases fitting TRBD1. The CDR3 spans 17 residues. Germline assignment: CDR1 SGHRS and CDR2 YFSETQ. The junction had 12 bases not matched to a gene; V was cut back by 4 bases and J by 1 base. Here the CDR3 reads CASSPRGGGTGNTEAFF. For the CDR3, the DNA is TGCGCCAGCAGCCCCCGAGGCGGCGGGACAGGGAACACTGAAGCTTTCTTT.

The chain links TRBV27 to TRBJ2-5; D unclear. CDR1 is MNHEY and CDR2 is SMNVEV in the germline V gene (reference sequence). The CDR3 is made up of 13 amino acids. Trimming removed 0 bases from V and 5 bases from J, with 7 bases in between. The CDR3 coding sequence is TGTGCCAGCAGTTTATCGTTCGGGGAGACCCAGTACTTC. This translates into CASSLSFGETQYF.

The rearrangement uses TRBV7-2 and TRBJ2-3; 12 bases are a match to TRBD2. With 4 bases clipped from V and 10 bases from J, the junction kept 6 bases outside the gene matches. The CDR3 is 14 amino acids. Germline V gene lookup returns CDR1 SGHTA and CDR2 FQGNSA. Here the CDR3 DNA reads TGTGCCAGCAGCTCTCGACTAGCGGGGGAGCCGCAGTATTTT. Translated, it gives CASSSRLAGEPQYF.

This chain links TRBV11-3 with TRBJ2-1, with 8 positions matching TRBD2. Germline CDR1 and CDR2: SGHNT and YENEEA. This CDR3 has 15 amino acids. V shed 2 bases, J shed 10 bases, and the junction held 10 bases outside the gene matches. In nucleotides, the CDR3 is TGTGCCAGCAGCTTAAGCACTAGCGGCCTTGGCGAGCAGTTCTTC. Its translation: CASSLSTSGLGEQFF.

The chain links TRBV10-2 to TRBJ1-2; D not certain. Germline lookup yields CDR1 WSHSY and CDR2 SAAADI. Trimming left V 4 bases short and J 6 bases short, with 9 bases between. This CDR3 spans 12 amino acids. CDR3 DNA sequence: TGCGCCAGCAGTGGCGGCTTCGATGGCTACACCTTC. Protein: CASSGGFDGYTF.

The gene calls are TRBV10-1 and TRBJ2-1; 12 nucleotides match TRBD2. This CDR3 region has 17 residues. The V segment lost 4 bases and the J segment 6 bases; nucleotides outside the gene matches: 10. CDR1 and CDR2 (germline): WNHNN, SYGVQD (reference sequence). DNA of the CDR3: TGCGCCAGCAGTGTGGAGGCTAGCGGGAGGGGAATCAATGAGCAGTTCTTC. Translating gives CASSVEASGRGINEQFF.

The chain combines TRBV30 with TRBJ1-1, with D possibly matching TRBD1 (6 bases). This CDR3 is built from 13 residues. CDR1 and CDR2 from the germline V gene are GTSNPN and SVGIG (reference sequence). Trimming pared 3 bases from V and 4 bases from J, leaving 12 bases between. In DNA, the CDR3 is TGTGCCTGGAGGATAACAGGGCCCACTGAAGCTTTCTTT. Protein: CAWRITGPTEAFF. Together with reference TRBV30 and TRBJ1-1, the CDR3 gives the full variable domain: SQTIHQWPATLVQPVGSPLSLECTVEGTSNPNLYWYRQAAGRGLQLLFYSVGIGQISSEVPQNLSASRPQDRQFILSSKKLLLSDSGFYLCAWRITGPTEAFFGQGTRLTVV.

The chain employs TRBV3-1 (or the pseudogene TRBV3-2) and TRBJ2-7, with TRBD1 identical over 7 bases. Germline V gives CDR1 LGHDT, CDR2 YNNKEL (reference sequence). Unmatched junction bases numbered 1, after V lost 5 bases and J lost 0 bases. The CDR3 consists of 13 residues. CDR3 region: CASSGDSSYEQYF. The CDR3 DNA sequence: TGTGCCAGCAGCGGGGACAGCTCCTACGAGCAGTACTTC.

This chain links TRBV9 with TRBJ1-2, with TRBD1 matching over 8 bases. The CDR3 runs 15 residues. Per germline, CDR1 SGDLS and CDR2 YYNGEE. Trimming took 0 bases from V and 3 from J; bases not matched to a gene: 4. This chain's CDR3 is CASSVEPGQDYGYTF. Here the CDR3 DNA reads TGTGCCAGCAGCGTAGAACCGGGACAGGACTATGGCTACACCTTC.

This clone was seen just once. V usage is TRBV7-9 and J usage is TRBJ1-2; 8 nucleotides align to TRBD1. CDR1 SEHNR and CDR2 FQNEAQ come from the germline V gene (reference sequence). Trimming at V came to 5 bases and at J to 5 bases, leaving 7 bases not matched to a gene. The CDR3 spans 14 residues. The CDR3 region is CASSPDGTGYGYTF. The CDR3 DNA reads TGTGCCAGCAGCCCCGACGGGACAGGATATGGCTACACCTTC.

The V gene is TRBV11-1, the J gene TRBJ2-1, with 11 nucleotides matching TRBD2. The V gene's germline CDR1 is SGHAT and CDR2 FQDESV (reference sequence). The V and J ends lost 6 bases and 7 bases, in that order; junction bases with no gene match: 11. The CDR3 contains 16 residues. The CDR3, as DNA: TGTGCCAGCAGACAAACCGGGACTAGCGGATCGAATGAGCAGTTCTTC. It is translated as CASRQTGTSGSNEQFF.

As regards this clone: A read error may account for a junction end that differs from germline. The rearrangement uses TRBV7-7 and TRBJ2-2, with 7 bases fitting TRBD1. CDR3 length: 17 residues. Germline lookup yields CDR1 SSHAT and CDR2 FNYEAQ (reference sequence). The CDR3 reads CASSLGPGGWNTGELFF. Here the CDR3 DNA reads TGTGCTAGCAGCTTAGGCCCAGGGGGATGGAACACCGGGGAGCTGTTTTTT.

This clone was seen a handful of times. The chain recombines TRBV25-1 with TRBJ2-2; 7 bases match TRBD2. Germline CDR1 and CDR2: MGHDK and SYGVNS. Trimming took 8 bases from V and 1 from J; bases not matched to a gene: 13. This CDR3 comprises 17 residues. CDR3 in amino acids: CASAHLPAGVNTGELFF. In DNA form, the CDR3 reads TGTGCCAGCGCCCATCTCCCCGCGGGAGTGAACACCGGGGAGCTGTTTTTT.

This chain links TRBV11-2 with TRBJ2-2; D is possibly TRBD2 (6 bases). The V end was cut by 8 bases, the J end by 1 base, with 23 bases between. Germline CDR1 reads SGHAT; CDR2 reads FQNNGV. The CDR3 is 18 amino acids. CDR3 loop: CASSRMVRLGGNTGELFF. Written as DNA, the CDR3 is TGTGCCAGCTCGAGAATGGTTCGTCTGGGGGGGAACACCGGGGAGCTGTTTTTT.

The chain's CDR3 is CASSLVAATDTQYF. The DNA of the CDR3 is TGCGCCAGCAGCTTGGTAGCGGCCACAGATACGCAGTATTTT. The rearrangement joins TRBV5-1 to TRBJ2-3; D might be TRBD2 (6 bases). The CDR3 loop spans 14 amino acids. V was cut by 0 bases and J by 2 bases, with 7 bases left in between. Germline V gene lookup returns CDR1 SGHRS and CDR2 YFSETQ. Using reference TRBV5-1 and TRBJ2-3 for the parts outside the CDR3, the full variable domain is KAGVTQTPRYLIKTRGQQVTLSCSPISGHRSVSWYQQTPGQGLQFLFEYFSETQRNKGNFPGRFSGRQFSNSRSEMNVSTLELGDSALYLCASSLVAATDTQYFGPGTRLTVL.

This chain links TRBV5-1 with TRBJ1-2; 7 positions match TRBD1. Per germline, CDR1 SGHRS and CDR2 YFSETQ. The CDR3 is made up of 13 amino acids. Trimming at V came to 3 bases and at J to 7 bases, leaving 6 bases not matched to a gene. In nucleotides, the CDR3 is TGCGCCAGCAGCTGGAGACAGGGAGCTGGCTACACCTTC. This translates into CASSWRQGAGYTF.

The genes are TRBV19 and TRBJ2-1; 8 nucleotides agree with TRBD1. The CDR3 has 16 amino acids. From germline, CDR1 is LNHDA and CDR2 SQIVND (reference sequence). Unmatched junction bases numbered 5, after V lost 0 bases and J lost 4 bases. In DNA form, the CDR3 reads TGTGCCAGTAGTATAGAGGACAGGGCGCTGTACAATGAGCAGTTCTTC. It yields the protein CASSIEDRALYNEQFF.

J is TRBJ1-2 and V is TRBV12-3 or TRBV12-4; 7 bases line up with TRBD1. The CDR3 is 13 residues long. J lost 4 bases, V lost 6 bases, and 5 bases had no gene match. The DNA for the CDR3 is TGTGCCAGCAGGACAGGGATAGGCTATGGCTACACCTTC. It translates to CASRTGIGYGYTF.

The CDR3 DNA reads TGTGCCAGTAGTGTAAAGGGGGCGAACACTGAAGCTTTCTTT. This sequence encodes CASSVKGANTEAFF. V usage is TRBV19 and J usage is TRBJ1-1; 7 bases are shared with TRBD1. The CDR3 is 14 amino acids. The ends lost 5 bases at V and 1 base at J; junction bases unmatched: 4. Per the germline V gene, CDR1 is LNHDA and CDR2 is SQIVND (reference sequence).